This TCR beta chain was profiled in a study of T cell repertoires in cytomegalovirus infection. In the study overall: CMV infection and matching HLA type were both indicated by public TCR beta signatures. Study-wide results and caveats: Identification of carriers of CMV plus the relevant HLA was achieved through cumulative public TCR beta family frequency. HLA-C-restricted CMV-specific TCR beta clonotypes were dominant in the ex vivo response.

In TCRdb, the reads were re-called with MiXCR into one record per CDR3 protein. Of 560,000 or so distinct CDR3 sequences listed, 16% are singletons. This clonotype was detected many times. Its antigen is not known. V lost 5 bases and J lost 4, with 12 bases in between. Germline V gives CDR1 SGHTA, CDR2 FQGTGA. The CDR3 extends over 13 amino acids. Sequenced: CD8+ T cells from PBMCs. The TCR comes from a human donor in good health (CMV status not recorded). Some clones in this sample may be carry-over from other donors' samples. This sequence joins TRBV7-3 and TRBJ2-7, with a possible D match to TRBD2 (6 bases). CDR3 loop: CASSPSTSYEQYF. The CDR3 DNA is TGTGCCAGCAGCCCTTCGACTAGTTACGAGCAGTACTTC.